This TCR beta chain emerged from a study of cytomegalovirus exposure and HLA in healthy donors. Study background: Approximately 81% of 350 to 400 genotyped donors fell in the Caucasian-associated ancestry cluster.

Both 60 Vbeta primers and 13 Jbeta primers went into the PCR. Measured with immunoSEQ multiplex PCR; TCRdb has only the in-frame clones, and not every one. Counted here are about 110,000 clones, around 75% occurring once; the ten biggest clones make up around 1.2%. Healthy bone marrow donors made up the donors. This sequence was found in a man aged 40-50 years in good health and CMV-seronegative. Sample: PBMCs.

The CDR3: CASSLGTSPYEQYF. The CDR3 bases are TGTGCCAGCAGCTTAGGGACATCCCCCTACGAGCAGTACTTC. This chain links TRBV7-8 with TRBJ2-7; possible D gene TRBD1, 5 bases. V was cut by 1 base and J by 2 bases, with 9 bases left in between. Germline values: CDR1 SGHVS, CDR2 FQNEAQ. The CDR3 covers 14 residues.